The 4 T cell receptor beta chains in this list originate from one sample, sequenced in a study of blood T cell repertoires in COVID-19. Generated by immunoSEQ multiplex PCR, the TCRdb table keeps only in-frame clones and is missing some. The table records approximately 220,000 clones, 65% to 85% of them present only once. Specimen: peripheral blood. The origin of the receptors is an elderly woman with acute or convalescent COVID-19.

With regard to this clone: This sample includes further DNA sequences coding for the same CDR3. The chain uses TRBV7-8 and TRBJ1-1; D might be TRBD1 (6 bases). Germline-derived CDR1 and CDR2 are SGHVS and FQNEAQ. CDR3 length: 15 residues. V lost 1 base and J lost 1, with 10 bases in between. The CDR3 DNA reads as TGTGCCAGCAGCTTAGTAAGGACAGAGAACACTGAAGCTTTCTTT. Amino acids: CASSLVRTENTEAFF.

The V call is TRBV19, the J call TRBJ2-5; 7 bases match TRBD1. V gave up 6 bases and J gave up 0 bases; unmatched junction bases: 1. Germline assignment: CDR1 LNHDA and CDR2 SQIVND (reference sequence). CDR3 length: 13 residues. CDR3 DNA: TGTGCCAGTAGCGGACAGGACCAAGAGACCCAGTACTTC. Translation: CASSGQDQETQYF.

The gene calls are TRBV28 and TRBJ2-2; 10 bases fit TRBD1. The V gene end was trimmed by 8 bases and the J gene end by 5 bases; junction bases not matched to a gene: 8. Looked up from germline, CDR1 is MDHEN and CDR2 is SYDVKM. The CDR3 is made up of 15 amino acids. The CDR3 sequence: CASRDRGRGTGELFF. CDR3 DNA sequence: TGTGCCAGCCGCGACAGGGGGCGGGGAACCGGGGAGCTGTTTTTT.

The chain employs TRBV7-9 and TRBJ2-1; 7 bases are shared with TRBD2. J gave up 6 bases and V 0 bases, and 2 bases lay outside the gene matches. The CDR3 consists of 14 residues. Germline V gives CDR1 SEHNR, CDR2 FQNEAQ (reference sequence). CDR3 nucleotides: TGTGCCAGCAGCTTAGCATGGGGGGGCAATGAGCAGTTCTTC. Protein sequence: CASSLAWGGNEQFF.